The 30 T cell receptor beta chains in this list originate from one sample, sequenced in a study of a mutant IDH1 vaccine in newly diagnosed glioma. Here immunoSEQ multiplex PCR was the method, and the copy in TCRdb shows in-frame clones only, minus some. Altogether approximately 56,000 clones are present, about 61% being singletons, with the ten largest covering around 4.8%. These receptors are not linked to any known antigen. Time point: week 47, end of study. Mutant IDH1 20-mer peptide, at 300 ug, made up each vaccine dose, with topical imiquimod. This material consisted of peripheral blood mononuclear cells (PBMCs), taken from a glioma patient whose treatment included an IDH1 peptide vaccine. All receptors derive from a man in his forties with glioma. Some clones in this sample may be carry-over from other donors' samples.

The CDR3 loop reads CASSVVAGGNEQYF. The CDR3 bases are TGTGCCAGCAGTGTAGTGGCAGGTGGGAACGAGCAGTACTTC. The chain links TRBV6-1 to TRBJ2-7; the D is unclear. V dropped 4 bases and J dropped 5 bases, with 15 bases sitting between them. Germline lookup yields CDR1 MNHNS and CDR2 SASEGT. This CDR3 has 14 amino acids.

The V call is TRBV6-5, the J call TRBJ2-7, with 8 bases aligning to TRBD2. V lost 7 bases, J lost 3 bases, and 5 bases stayed unmatched. Germline loops: CDR1 MNHEY, CDR2 SVGAGI. The CDR3 has 13 residues. Here the CDR3 DNA reads TGTGCCAGCAAAGATAGCGGGGTCTACGAGCAGTACTTC. It yields the protein CASKDSGVYEQYF.

The chain uses TRBV21-1 and TRBJ1-6; the tabulated D call, TRBD1, remains unverified against the DNA. TRBV21-1 is an annotated pseudogene. This CDR3 is built from 17 residues. CDR3 sequence: CASTFMTGTGASFPLHF. Here the CDR3 DNA reads TGTGCCAGCACCTTCATGACCGGGACAGGGGCTTCTTTCCCCCTCCACTTT.

The chain has TRBV12-5 and TRBJ1-1, with TRBD1 matching 10 bases. Germline V gene sequence: CDR1 LGHNT, CDR2 FRNRAP. The CDR3 spans 14 residues. Trimming at V came to 1 base and at J to 6 bases, leaving 2 bases not matched to a gene. For the CDR3, the DNA is TGTGCTAGTGGTTTGGGACAGGGGGCATCTGAAGCTTTCTTT. It specifies CASGLGQGASEAFF. Based on the CDR3 plus reference TRBV12-5 and TRBJ1-1, the full variable domain is DARVTQTPRHKVTEMGQEVTMRCQPILGHNTVFWYRQTMMQGLELLAYFRNRAPLDDSGMPKDRFSAEMPDATLATLKIQPSEPRDSAVYFCASGLGQGASEAFFGQGTRLTVV.

This clone was recorded a few times. This chain connects TRBV9 to TRBJ2-2; D is possibly TRBD1 or TRBD2 (5 bases each). The CDR3 is 16 residues long. Germline assignment: CDR1 SGDLS and CDR2 YYNGEE. Between the trimmed V and J ends, which lost 0 bases and 4 bases, there was a span of 13 bases. CDR3 DNA: TGTGCCAGCAGCGTAGAGTTGAGGGGAAGCACCGGGGAGCTGTTTTTT. This codes for CASSVELRGSTGELFF. Together with reference TRBV9 and TRBJ2-2, the CDR3 gives the full variable domain: DSGVTQTPKHLITATGQRVTLRCSPRSGDLSVYWYQQSLDQGLQFLIQYYNGEERAKGNILERFSAQQFPDLHSELNLSSLELGDSALYFCASSVELRGSTGELFFGEGSRLTVL.

This chain uses TRBV4-1 with TRBJ2-7, with 9 bases that match TRBD1. V gave up 4 bases and J gave up 2 bases; unmatched junction bases: 6. Germline lookup yields CDR1 MGHRA and CDR2 YSYEKL. This CDR3 spans 15 amino acids. CDR3 nucleotides: TGCGCCAGCAGCCCCTCGGGACAGGGCACCTACGAGCAGTACTTC. This translates into CASSPSGQGTYEQYF.

The sample holds one count of this clone. The junction shows a germline mismatch at one end, possibly a read error. The chain uses TRBV6-5 and TRBJ1-1; 7 bases fit TRBD1. Germline CDR1 is MNHEY and CDR2 is SVGAGI. The CDR3 has 13 amino acids. The CDR3, as DNA: TGTGCCAGCGGACGGGACAGCTTCTTTGGCCTCGTCTTT. Its translation is CASGRDSFFGLVF.

The chain carries TRBV9 and TRBJ1-6; 12 bases match TRBD1. The CDR3 is made up of 16 amino acids. Trimming at V came to 1 base and at J to 7 bases, leaving 3 bases not matched to a gene. Germline V gives CDR1 SGDLS, CDR2 YYNGEE. The CDR3 is CASSVRGQGANSPLHF. The CDR3 DNA is TGTGCCAGCAGCGTAAGGGGACAGGGGGCCAATTCACCCCTCCACTTT.

The chain uses TRBV7-6 and TRBJ2-5; D gene unclear. Trimming stripped 0 bases from V and 1 base from J, with 6 bases between. This CDR3 spans 14 amino acids. Germline V gene lookup returns CDR1 SGHVS and CDR2 FNYEAQ. As DNA, the CDR3 is TGTGCCAGCAGCTTAGCCCCAAGCCAAGAGACCCAGTACTTC. Its protein product is CASSLAPSQETQYF.

Remarks on this clone: The CDR3 carries no conserved terminal phenylalanine or tryptophan, so it likely arises from a read error. No DNA is shown, since the ends of the CDR3 on it are uncertain; the CDR3 is the one TCRdb lists. The gene calls are TRBV10-1 and TRBJ1-2. The CDR3 spans 9 residues, counting both ends. The germline CDR1 and CDR2 sequences are WNHNN and SYGVQD (reference sequence). This CDR3 reads CASIGGLKD.

This clone has only a few counts. DNA of the CDR3: TGCAGCGTTGTTCTGGCAGAAGACCAGCATTTT. It translates to CSVVLAEDQHF. The chain joins TRBV29-1 to TRBJ1-5; D is uncertain. This CDR3 contains 11 residues. The V gene lost 4 bases and the J gene lost 12 bases, with 13 bases spanning the gap. The germline V gene encodes CDR1 SQVTM and CDR2 ANQGSEA.

The rearrangement uses TRBV25-1 and TRBJ1-4, with a possible D match to TRBD1 (6 bases). The CDR3 totals 15 residues. Trimming left V 6 bases short and J 6 bases short, with 17 bases between. Germline V gene sequence: CDR1 MGHDK, CDR2 SYGVNS. CDR3 DNA: TGTGCCAGCAGCCTGACCGGAGGGGGTCATGAAAAACTGTTTTTT. The encoded protein is CASSLTGGGHEKLFF.

The genes are TRBV7-8 and TRBJ1-3; D unresolved. The CDR3 is 16 residues long. Trimming took 2 bases from V and 0 from J, leaving 11 bases between them. In germline, CDR1 is SGHVS, CDR2 FQNEAQ. The CDR3 reads CASSLHLPDSGNTIYF. CDR3 nucleotide sequence: TGTGCCAGCAGCTTACACTTGCCCGACTCTGGAAACACCATATATTTT. The full variable domain, in which reference TRBV7-8 and TRBJ1-3 provide the parts outside the CDR3, is GAGVSQSPRYKVAKRGQDVALRCDPISGHVSLFWYQQALGQGPEFLTYFQNEAQLDKSGLPSDRFFAERPEGSVSTLKIQRTQQEDSAVYLCASSLHLPDSGNTIYFGEGSWLTVV.

This clone was seen more than once but under ten times. In nucleotides, the CDR3 is TGCGCCAGCAGCTTGGGCCATAGAGACACCGGGGAGCTGTTTTTT. As protein: CASSLGHRDTGELFF. The V and J genes are TRBV5-1 and TRBJ2-2; D unclear. The V end lost 0 bases, the J end lost 3 bases, and 9 bases lay between the germline ends. This CDR3 has 15 amino acids. Germline values: CDR1 SGHRS, CDR2 YFSETQ.

The rearrangement links TRBV6-5 to TRBJ1-2; 8 bases map to TRBD1. Germline-derived CDR1 and CDR2 are MNHEY and SVGAGI. This CDR3 is built from 16 residues. Unmatched junction bases numbered 7, after V lost 0 bases and J lost 4 bases. The CDR3 sequence: CASSYSIQGGGYGYTF. Here the CDR3 DNA reads TGTGCCAGCAGTTACTCGATACAGGGGGGCGGCTATGGCTACACCTTC.

This rearrangement joins TRBV6-6 to TRBJ2-5, with D unresolved. This CDR3 comprises 11 residues. CDR1 and CDR2 (germline): MNHNY, SVGAGI (reference sequence). The V gene lost 8 bases and the J gene lost 4 bases, with 8 bases spanning the gap. The CDR3 is CASGDRETQYF. The DNA of the CDR3 is TGTGCCAGCGGGGATCGAGAGACCCAGTACTTC.

This clone occurred a few times. This sequence joins TRBV11-2 and TRBJ1-2; unclear D gene. CDR3 size: 16 residues. Trimming pared 2 bases from V and 4 bases from J, leaving 17 bases between. Germline V gene data show CDR1 as SGHAT and CDR2 as FQNNGV. CDR3 sequence (DNA): TGTGCCAGCAGCTTATCCTCAGGCAGCCATCGCTATGGCTACACCTTC. It yields the protein CASSLSSGSHRYGYTF.

On this clone: Germline and junction disagree at one end, which may indicate a read error. J is TRBJ1-5 and V is TRBV2, with D uncertain. Germline V gives CDR1 SNHLY, CDR2 FYNNEI. The CDR3 has 15 residues. CDR3 loop: CASSEVDAINQPQHF. CDR3 coding DNA: TGTGCCAGCAGCGAAGTTGATGCCATCAATCAGCCCCAGCATTTT.

CDR3 residues: CASSPAPPREADTEAFF. As DNA, the CDR3 is TGCGCCAGCAGCCCGGCCCCCCCTCGGGAGGCGGACACTGAAGCTTTCTTT. The rearrangement links TRBV5-1 to TRBJ1-1; D is undetermined. Germline-derived CDR1 and CDR2 are SGHRS and YFSETQ. V gave up 4 bases and J gave up 3 bases, with 22 bases separating them. The CDR3 loop spans 17 amino acids.

The V gene is TRBV6-1, the J gene TRBJ2-7, with 8 positions matching TRBD1. Germline CDR1 and CDR2: MNHNS and SASEGT. The V and J ends lost 6 bases and 4 bases, in that order; junction bases with no gene match: 11. The CDR3 totals 15 residues. DNA of the CDR3: TGTGCCAGCAGAGGAGGTCCAGGGGGCTCGTACGAGCAGTACTTC. Its translation: CASRGGPGGSYEQYF.

This clone was seen a handful of times. The DNA for the CDR3 is TGCAGCGCCTTCGAGGGGCATGAAGCTTTCTTT. Residues: CSAFEGHEAFF. The rearrangement links TRBV29-1 to TRBJ1-1, with a tentative D call TRBD1 (5 bases). Trimming shortened V by 7 bases and J by 7 bases, and 13 bases separated the two germline ends. The CDR3 sequence is 11 residues long. In germline, CDR1 is SQVTM, CDR2 ANQGSEA.

CDR3 amino acids: CAGGLAGYEQYF. As DNA, the CDR3 is TGTGCCGGGGGACTAGCGGGCTACGAGCAGTACTTC. The chain has TRBV6-1 and TRBJ2-7; the match to TRBD2 covers 12 bases. The germline CDR1 and CDR2 sequences are MNHNS and SASEGT. CDR3 size: 12 residues. V was pared by 11 bases and J by 3 bases, with 2 bases of the junction left unmatched.

This sequence joins TRBV5-5 and TRBJ2-3; TRBD1 agrees at 9 bases. In germline, CDR1 is SGHKS, CDR2 YYEKEE (reference sequence). The V gene end was trimmed by 2 bases and the J gene end by 6 bases; junction bases not matched to a gene: 10. CDR3 size: 16 residues. CDR3 amino acids: CASSFATGGALDTQYF. In DNA form, the CDR3 reads TGTGCCAGCAGCTTTGCGACAGGGGGGGCACTGGATACGCAGTATTTT.

This chain links TRBV6-1 with TRBJ2-2, with 13 bases matching TRBD2. CDR1 and CDR2 (germline): MNHNS, SASEGT. V was pared by 0 bases and J by 8 bases, with 0 bases of the junction left unmatched. CDR3 length equals 15 residues. The CDR3 loop reads CASSEAGLAGGELFF. CDR3 bases: TGTGCCAGCAGTGAAGCGGGACTAGCGGGGGGGGAGCTGTTTTTT.

This sequence joins TRBV10-2 and TRBJ1-1; D uncertain. Trimming cost V 3 bases and J 9 bases, with 20 bases left between them. CDR3 length equals 15 residues. The germline V gene encodes CDR1 WSHSY and CDR2 SAAADI. The CDR3 region has the DNA TGCGCCAGCAGTGACCCCGGGAGGCGTTTTCTCCAAGCTTTCTTT. Its protein product is CASSDPGRRFLQAFF.

This chain connects TRBV19 to TRBJ1-2, with 9 positions matching TRBD1. The CDR3 spans 15 residues. Trimming took 6 bases from V and 6 from J; bases not matched to a gene: 11. The germline gives CDR1 LNHDA, CDR2 SQIVND (reference sequence). This chain's CDR3 is CASRNRQGEFDGYTF. CDR3 sequence (DNA): TGTGCCAGTAGAAACCGACAGGGGGAGTTCGATGGCTACACCTTC. The full variable domain, completed using reference TRBV19 and TRBJ1-2, is DGGITQSPKYLFRKEGQNVTLSCEQNLNHDAMYWYRQDPGQGLRLIYYSQIVNDFQKGDIAEGYSVSREKKESFPLTVTSAQKNPTAFYLCASRNRQGEFDGYTFGSGTRLTVV.

The chain links TRBV2 to TRBJ2-5, with 9 bases aligning to TRBD1. V was pared by 5 bases and J by 4 bases, with 2 bases of the junction left unmatched. This CDR3 has 13 residues. CDR1 SNHLY and CDR2 FYNNEI come from the germline V gene. The CDR3 DNA is TGTGCCAGCAGTTCGGACAGGGGAGAGACCCAGTACTTC. This translates into CASSSDRGETQYF.

The chain uses TRBV5-1 and TRBJ1-2; no firm D call. Trimming stripped 4 bases from V and 4 bases from J, with 11 bases between. The CDR3 is 13 amino acids. Germline CDR1 is SGHRS and CDR2 is YFSETQ. The DNA of the CDR3 is TGCGCCAGCAGCCCGACCGGGCCCTATGGCTACACCTTC. Residues: CASSPTGPYGYTF.

The V call is TRBV30, the J call TRBJ1-2; the D is unclear. V was trimmed by 3 bases and J by 8 bases, leaving 16 bases between them. The CDR3 has 13 residues. CDR1 and CDR2 (germline): GTSNPN, SVGIG (reference sequence). The CDR3 sequence is CAWRKVGFRGYTF. CDR3 nucleotides: TGTGCCTGGAGGAAGGTCGGTTTTCGGGGCTACACCTTC.

The J gene is TRBJ2-2, the V gene TRBV18; D tentatively fits TRBD1 or TRBD2 (5 bases each). V dropped 0 bases and J dropped 4 bases, with 15 bases sitting between them. The CDR3 is made up of 17 amino acids. Germline V CDR1 and CDR2: KGHSH, LQKENI. The CDR3 is CASSPPSRGPSTGELFF. The CDR3, as DNA: TGTGCCAGCTCACCACCATCCCGGGGACCGAGCACCGGGGAGCTGTTTTTT.